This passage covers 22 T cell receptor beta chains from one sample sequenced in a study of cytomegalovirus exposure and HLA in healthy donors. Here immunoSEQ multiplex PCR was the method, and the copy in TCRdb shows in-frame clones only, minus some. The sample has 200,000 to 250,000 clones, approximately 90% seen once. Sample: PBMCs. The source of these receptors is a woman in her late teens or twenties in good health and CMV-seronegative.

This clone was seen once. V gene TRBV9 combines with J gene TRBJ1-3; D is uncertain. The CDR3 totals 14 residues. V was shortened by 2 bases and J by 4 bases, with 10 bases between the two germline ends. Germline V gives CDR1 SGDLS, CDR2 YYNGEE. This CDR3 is CASSVAGGGNTIYF. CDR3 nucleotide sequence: TGTGCCAGCAGCGTTGCGGGAGGGGGAAACACCATATATTTT.

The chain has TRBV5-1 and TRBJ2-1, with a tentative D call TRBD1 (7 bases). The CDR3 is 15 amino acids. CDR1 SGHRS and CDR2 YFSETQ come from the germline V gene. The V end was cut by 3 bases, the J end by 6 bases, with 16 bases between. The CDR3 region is CASSSPGAGGNEQFF. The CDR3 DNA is TGCGCCAGCAGCTCGCCGGGGGCAGGGGGCAATGAGCAGTTCTTC.

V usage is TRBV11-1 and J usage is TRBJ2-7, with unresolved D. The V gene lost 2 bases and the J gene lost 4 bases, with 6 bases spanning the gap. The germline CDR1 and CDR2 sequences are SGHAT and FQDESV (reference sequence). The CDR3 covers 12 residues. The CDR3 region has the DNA TGTGCCAGCAGCTTAATCCCTTACGAGCAGTACTTC. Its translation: CASSLIPYEQYF.

For the CDR3, the DNA is TGCGCCAGCGGTCAGGGGGCGCTTGGTTCACCCCTCCACTTT. Translated, it gives CASGQGALGSPLHF. The chain combines TRBV5-1 with TRBJ1-6; 8 nucleotides align to TRBD1. Losses at the gene ends were 7 bases for V and 9 bases for J; bases not matched to a gene: 9. The CDR3 has 14 amino acids. CDR1 is SGHRS, CDR2 YFSETQ, per germline.

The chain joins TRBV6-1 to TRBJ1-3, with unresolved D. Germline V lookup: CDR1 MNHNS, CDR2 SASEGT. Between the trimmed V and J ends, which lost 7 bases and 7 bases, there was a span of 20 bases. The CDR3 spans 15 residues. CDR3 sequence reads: CASTASAGILNTIYF. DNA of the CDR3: TGTGCCAGCACCGCGAGCGCCGGGATTTTGAACACCATATATTTT.

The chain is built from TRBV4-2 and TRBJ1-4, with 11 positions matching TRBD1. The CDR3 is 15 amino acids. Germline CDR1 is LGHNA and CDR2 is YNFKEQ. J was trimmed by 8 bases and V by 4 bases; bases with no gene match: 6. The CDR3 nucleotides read TGTGCCAGCAGCCCCTGGGGACAGGGGGACGAAAAACTGTTTTTT. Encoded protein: CASSPWGQGDEKLFF.

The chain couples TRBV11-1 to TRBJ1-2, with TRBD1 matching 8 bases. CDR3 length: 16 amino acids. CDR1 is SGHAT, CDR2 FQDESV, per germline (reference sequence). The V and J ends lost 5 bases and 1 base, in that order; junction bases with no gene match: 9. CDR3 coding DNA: TGTGCCAGCAGCGCTATACAGGGGGACGTTAACTATGGCTACACCTTC. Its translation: CASSAIQGDVNYGYTF.

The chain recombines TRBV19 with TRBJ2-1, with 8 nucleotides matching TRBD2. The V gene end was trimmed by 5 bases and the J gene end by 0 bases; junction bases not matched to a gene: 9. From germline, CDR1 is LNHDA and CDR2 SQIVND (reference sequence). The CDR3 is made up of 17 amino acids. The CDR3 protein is CASSGDSGTRSYNEQFF. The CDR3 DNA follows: TGTGCCAGTAGTGGGGATAGCGGGACTCGCTCCTACAATGAGCAGTTCTTC.

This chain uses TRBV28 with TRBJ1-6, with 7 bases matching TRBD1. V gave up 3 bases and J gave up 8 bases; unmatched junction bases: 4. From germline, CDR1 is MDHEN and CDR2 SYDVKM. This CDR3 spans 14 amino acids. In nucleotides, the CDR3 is TGTGCCAGCAGTTTGGGACAGAAAGATTCACCCCTCCACTTT. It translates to CASSLGQKDSPLHF.

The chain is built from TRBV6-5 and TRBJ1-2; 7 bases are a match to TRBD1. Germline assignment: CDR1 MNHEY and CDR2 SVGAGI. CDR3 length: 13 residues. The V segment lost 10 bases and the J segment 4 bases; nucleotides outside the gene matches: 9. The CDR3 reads CATRNAGGYGYTF. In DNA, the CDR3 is TGTGCCACCAGGAATGCAGGGGGCTATGGCTACACCTTC.

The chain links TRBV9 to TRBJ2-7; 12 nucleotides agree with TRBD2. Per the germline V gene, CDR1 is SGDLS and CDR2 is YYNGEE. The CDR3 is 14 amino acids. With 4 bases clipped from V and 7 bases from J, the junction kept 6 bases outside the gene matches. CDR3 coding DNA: TGTGCCAGCAGCTTAGGACTAGCGGGGTGGGAGCAGTACTTC. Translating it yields CASSLGLAGWEQYF. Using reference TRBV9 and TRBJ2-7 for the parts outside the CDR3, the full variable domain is DSGVTQTPKHLITATGQRVTLRCSPRSGDLSVYWYQQSLDQGLQFLIQYYNGEERAKGNILERFSAQQFPDLHSELNLSSLELGDSALYFCASSLGLAGWEQYFGPGTRLTVT.

Here the CDR3 reads CASSGLAGVSYEQYF. DNA of the CDR3: TGTGCCAGCAGTGGACTAGCGGGAGTAAGTTACGAGCAGTACTTC. J is TRBJ2-7 and V is TRBV6-6; 13 bases fit TRBD2. This CDR3 has 15 residues. The junction had 5 bases not matched to a gene; V was cut back by 5 bases and J by 4 bases. Per germline, CDR1 MNHNY and CDR2 SVGAGI (reference sequence).

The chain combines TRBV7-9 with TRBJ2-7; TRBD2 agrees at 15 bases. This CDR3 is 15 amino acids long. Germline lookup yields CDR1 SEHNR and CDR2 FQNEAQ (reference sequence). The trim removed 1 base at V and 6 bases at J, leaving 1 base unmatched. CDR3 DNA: TGTGCCAGCAGCTTAGGGACTAGCGGGAGGGCCGAGCAGTACTTC. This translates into CASSLGTSGRAEQYF.

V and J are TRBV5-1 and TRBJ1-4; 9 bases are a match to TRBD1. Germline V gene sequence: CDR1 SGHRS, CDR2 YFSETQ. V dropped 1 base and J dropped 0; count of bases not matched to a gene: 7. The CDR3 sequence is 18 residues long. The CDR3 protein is CASSLWTGDFATNEKLFF. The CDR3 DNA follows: TGCGCCAGCAGCTTGTGGACAGGGGATTTTGCAACTAATGAAAAACTGTTTTTT. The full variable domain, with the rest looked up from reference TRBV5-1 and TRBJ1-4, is KAGVTQTPRYLIKTRGQQVTLSCSPISGHRSVSWYQQTPGQGLQFLFEYFSETQRNKGNFPGRFSGRQFSNSRSEMNVSTLELGDSALYLCASSLWTGDFATNEKLFFGSGTQLSVL.

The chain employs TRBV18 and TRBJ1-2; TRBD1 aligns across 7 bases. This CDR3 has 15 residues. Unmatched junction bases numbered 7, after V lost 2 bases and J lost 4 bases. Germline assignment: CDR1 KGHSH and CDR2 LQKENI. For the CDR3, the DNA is TGTGCCAGCTCACCAGGACAGGAGAGGGGCTATGGCTACACCTTC. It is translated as CASSPGQERGYGYTF.

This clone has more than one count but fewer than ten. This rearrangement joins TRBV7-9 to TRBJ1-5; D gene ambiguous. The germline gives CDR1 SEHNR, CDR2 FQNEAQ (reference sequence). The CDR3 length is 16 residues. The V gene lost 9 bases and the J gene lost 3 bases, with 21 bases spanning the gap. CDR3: CARRGRGRYYNQPQHF. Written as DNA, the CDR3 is TGTGCCAGAAGAGGTAGAGGGCGCTACTACAATCAGCCCCAGCATTTT.

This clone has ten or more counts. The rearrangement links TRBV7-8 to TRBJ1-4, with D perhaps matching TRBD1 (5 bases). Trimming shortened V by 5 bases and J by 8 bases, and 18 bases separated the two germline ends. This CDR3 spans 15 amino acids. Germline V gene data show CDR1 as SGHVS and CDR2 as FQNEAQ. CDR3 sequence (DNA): TGTGCCAGCAGCCCCTCGACAGCGACGGCAGAAAAACTGTTTTTT. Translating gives CASSPSTATAEKLFF.

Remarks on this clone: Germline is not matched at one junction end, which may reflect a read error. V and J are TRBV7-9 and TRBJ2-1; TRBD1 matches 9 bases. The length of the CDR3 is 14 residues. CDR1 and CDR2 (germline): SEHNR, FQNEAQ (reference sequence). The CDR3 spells CASSPGQGDKEQFF. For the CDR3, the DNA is TGTGCCAGCAGCCCGGGACAGGGAGACAAAGAGCAGTTCTTC.

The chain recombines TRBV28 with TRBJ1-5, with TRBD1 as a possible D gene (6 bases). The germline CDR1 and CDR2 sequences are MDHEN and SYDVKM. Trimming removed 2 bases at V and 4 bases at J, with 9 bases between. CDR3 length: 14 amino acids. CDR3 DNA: TGTGCCAGCAGTTTAACCGGACAGAATCAGCCCCAGCATTTT. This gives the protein CASSLTGQNQPQHF.

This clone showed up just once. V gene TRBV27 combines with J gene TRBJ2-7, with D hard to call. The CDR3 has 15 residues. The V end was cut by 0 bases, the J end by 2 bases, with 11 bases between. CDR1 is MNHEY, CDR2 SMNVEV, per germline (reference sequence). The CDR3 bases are TGTGCCAGCAGTTTATCTTGGCCAGCGACCTACGAGCAGTACTTC. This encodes CASSLSWPATYEQYF.

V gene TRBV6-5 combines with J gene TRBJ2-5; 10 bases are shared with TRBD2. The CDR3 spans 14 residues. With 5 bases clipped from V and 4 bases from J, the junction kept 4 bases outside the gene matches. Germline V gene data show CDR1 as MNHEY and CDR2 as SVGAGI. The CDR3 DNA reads TGTGCCAGCAGTAGCGGGAGGGGGGGAGAGACCCAGTACTTC. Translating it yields CASSSGRGGETQYF.

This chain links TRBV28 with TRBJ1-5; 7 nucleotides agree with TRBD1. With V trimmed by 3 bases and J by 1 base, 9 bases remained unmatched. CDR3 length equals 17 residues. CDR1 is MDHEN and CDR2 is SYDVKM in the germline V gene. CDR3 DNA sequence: TGTGCCAGCAGTTTCTCACTTCCGGGACAGAGCAATCAGCCCCAGCATTTT. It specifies CASSFSLPGQSNQPQHF.